This T cell receptor (beta chain) comes out of a study of identical twins. This clonotype appeared a few times. What it recognizes is unknown. Addition of a universal primer site occurred through template switching, and cDNA carried unique molecular identifiers. TCRdb used MiXCR to reprocess the 5' RACE reads, holding one entry per CDR3 protein. This repertoire shows 300,000 or so distinct CDR3 sequences, just under 9.5% found once; its top ten account for 5.5% to 9%. Healthy Caucasians made up all donors. Trimming took off 0 bases at V and 9 bases at J, with 6 bases between the two ends. The germline CDR1 and CDR2 sequences are SNHLY and FYNNEI. This CDR3 comprises 11 residues. Whole-study results and caveats: Analyses of zero insertions could be partly confounded by invariant MAIT and iNKT cells. Models predicted too little out-of-frame TCR alpha sharing in monozygotic twins.

The sample was also reused in another study, on yellow fever vaccine responses in identical twins.

The TCR sequence derives from a woman in her late teens or twenties in good health. The V gene is TRBV2, the J gene TRBJ2-7, with a weak D call TRBD1 (5 bases). Sequencing input: CD8+ T cells sorted from blood. The CDR3 sequence: CASSEARGQYF. As DNA, the CDR3 is TGTGCCAGCAGTGAAGCAAGGGGGCAGTACTTC.